The 9 T cell receptor beta chains reported below all come from one sample, sequenced in a study of cytomegalovirus exposure and HLA in healthy donors. 13 Jbeta primers and 60 Vbeta primers were used for the PCR. Profiled with immunoSEQ multiplex PCR; TCRdb holds only in-frame clones, not every one. Found here are 150,000 to 200,000 clones, 77% of them singletons; the top ten hold 2% to 2.5%. The specimen was PBMCs. The receptors shown here come from a man over 45 in good health and CMV-seropositive.

The chain joins TRBV28 to TRBJ2-3; no firm D call. Per the germline V gene, CDR1 is MDHEN and CDR2 is SYDVKM. The ends were cut back, 2 bases at V and 3 bases at J, with 9 bases in the middle. The CDR3 runs 14 residues. CDR3 residues: CASSLIPGTDTQYF. DNA of the CDR3: TGTGCCAGCAGTTTAATCCCCGGGACAGATACGCAGTATTTT. Based on the CDR3 plus reference TRBV28 and TRBJ2-3, the full variable domain is DVKVTQSSRYLVKRTGEKVFLECVQDMDHENMFWYRQDPGLGLRLIYFSYDVKMKEKGDIPEGYSVSREKKERFSLILESASTNQTSMYLCASSLIPGTDTQYFGPGTRLTVL.

J is TRBJ2-2 and V is TRBV19; TRBD1 aligns across 8 bases. With 7 bases clipped from V and 7 bases from J, the junction kept 8 bases outside the gene matches. The CDR3 length is 14 residues. Per the germline V gene, CDR1 is LNHDA and CDR2 is SQIVND (reference sequence). The CDR3 sequence is CASTAGGFVGELFF. CDR3 in DNA: TGTGCCAGTACCGCAGGGGGCTTTGTCGGGGAGCTGTTTTTT. The full variable domain, completed using reference TRBV19 and TRBJ2-2, is DGGITQSPKYLFRKEGQNVTLSCEQNLNHDAMYWYRQDPGQGLRLIYYSQIVNDFQKGDIAEGYSVSREKKESFPLTVTSAQKNPTAFYLCASTAGGFVGELFFGEGSRLTVL.

The chain has TRBV7-3 and TRBJ1-1; maybe TRBD1 (6 bases). The CDR3 loop spans 16 amino acids. Trimming stripped 0 bases from V and 0 bases from J, with 11 bases between. The V gene's germline CDR1 is SGHTA and CDR2 FQGTGA. The CDR3 region is CASSLTGGALNTEAFF. The CDR3 DNA follows: TGTGCCAGCAGCTTAACGGGGGGGGCTCTGAACACTGAAGCTTTCTTT.

The V and J genes are TRBV2 and TRBJ2-2; 8 positions match TRBD2. The trim removed 7 bases at V and 9 bases at J, leaving 16 bases unmatched. The CDR3 totals 16 residues. Germline CDR1 reads SNHLY; CDR2 reads FYNNEI. The CDR3 sequence: CASKGVSGALRRELFF. Written as DNA, the CDR3 is TGTGCCAGCAAAGGGGTTAGCGGGGCCCTAAGAAGGGAGCTGTTTTTT.

The sample holds one count of this clone. The V and J genes are TRBV7-2 and TRBJ2-3; D remains unclear. Trimming pared 7 bases from V and 4 bases from J, leaving 9 bases between. The germline CDR1 and CDR2 sequences are SGHTA and FQGNSA. The CDR3 totals 12 residues. CDR3 protein: CASTPAADTQYF. In nucleotides, the CDR3 is TGTGCCAGCACCCCGGCGGCAGATACGCAGTATTTT.

This clone was observed once. The chain carries TRBV10-1 and TRBJ2-7; 12 nucleotides align to TRBD2. Per germline, CDR1 WNHNN and CDR2 SYGVQD (reference sequence). The CDR3 is 15 amino acids. Germline trimming cut 3 bases from V and 2 bases from J; bases unmatched to any gene: 2. CDR3 protein: CASSDLAGGTYEQYF. CDR3 nucleotides: TGCGCCAGCAGTGATCTAGCGGGGGGGACCTACGAGCAGTACTTC.

The V gene is TRBV11-2, the J gene TRBJ1-1; tentatively, D is TRBD1 (6 bases). Germline CDR1 and CDR2: SGHAT and FQNNGV. CDR3 length: 15 residues. V shed 6 bases and J shed 5 bases, with 19 bases lying between them. CDR3: CASRTGQPGVTEAFF. The DNA for the CDR3 is TGTGCCAGCAGAACTGGACAGCCCGGGGTTACTGAAGCTTTCTTT.

This chain joins TRBV27 and TRBJ2-1, with 7 bases aligning to TRBD2. Germline lookup yields CDR1 MNHEY and CDR2 SMNVEV (reference sequence). CDR3 size: 15 residues. J lost 6 bases, V lost 3 bases, and 8 bases had no gene match. CDR3 nucleotides: TGTGCCAGCAGTTTCCTCCCGCGGGAGCCCAATGAGCAGTTCTTC. Its protein is CASSFLPREPNEQFF.

The V gene is TRBV11-1, the J gene TRBJ2-2; 11 bases fit TRBD1. The germline CDR1 and CDR2 sequences are SGHAT and FQDESV (reference sequence). V shed 7 bases, J shed 6 bases, and the junction held 10 bases outside the gene matches. The CDR3 totals 16 residues. The DNA of the CDR3 is TGTGCCAGCACCCTCTGGACAGGGGGCGCCTCCGGGGAGCTGTTTTTT. Protein sequence: CASTLWTGGASGELFF.